A single sample is the source of the 6 T cell receptor beta chains below, sequenced in a study of T cell repertoires in cytomegalovirus infection. TCRdb re-analysed the reads in MiXCR, keeping a single row per CDR3 protein. The sample lists 650,000 to 900,000 distinct CDR3 sequences, almost 30% occurring once. These receptors' targets are unknown. This specimen was cultured CD8+ T cells from PBMCs, taken from culture after CMV antigen stimulation. These receptors originate from a human donor in good health (CMV status not recorded). Some clones in this sample may be carry-over from other donors' samples.

V gene TRBV7-4 combines with J gene TRBJ1-1, with D unclear. From germline, CDR1 is SGHVT and CDR2 SQSDAQ. The CDR3 length is 15 residues. Trimming shortened V by 5 bases and J by 0 bases, and 13 bases separated the two germline ends. The CDR3 loop reads CASSPGRNMNTEAFF. The CDR3 region has the DNA TGTGCCAGCAGCCCAGGACGGAATATGAACACTGAAGCTTTCTTT.

This clonotype was counted a few times. This chain uses TRBV27 with TRBJ1-2, with a possible D match to TRBD1 (6 bases). Germline CDR1 and CDR2: MNHEY and SMNVEV (reference sequence). Trimming took 5 bases from V and 8 from J, leaving 18 bases between them. CDR3 length: 14 amino acids. For the CDR3, the DNA is TGTGCCAGCAGTCCAATAGGGGGTTATGGCGGCTACACCTTC. Residues: CASSPIGGYGGYTF.

The sample holds many counts of this clonotype. The CDR3 spells CASSQMGDSARGNTIYF. The CDR3 DNA reads as TGCGCCAGCAGCCAAATGGGAGACTCCGCAAGAGGAAACACCATATATTTT. V usage is TRBV4-3 and J usage is TRBJ1-3; no firm D call. The CDR3 contains 17 residues. Germline V gives CDR1 LGHNA, CDR2 YSLEER. Trimming took 2 bases from V and 4 from J, leaving 18 bases between them.

The chain uses TRBV5-6 and TRBJ2-1; perhaps TRBD2 as D (6 bases). Trimming left V 3 bases short and J 4 bases short, with 14 bases between. The CDR3 is made up of 15 amino acids. Germline CDR1 SGHDT, CDR2 YYEEEE. CDR3 nucleotide sequence: TGTGCCAGCAGCTCCGGGACTGGAAGATACAATGAGCAGTTCTTC. Residues: CASSSGTGRYNEQFF.

The chain carries TRBV27 and TRBJ2-1; D not certain. V lost 10 bases to trimming and J lost 5 bases, with 18 bases between them. The germline gives CDR1 MNHEY, CDR2 SMNVEV (reference sequence). This CDR3 is 14 amino acids long. CDR3 sequence: CAIQSGRSHNEQFF. CDR3 sequence (DNA): TGTGCCATTCAGTCCGGACGGTCACACAATGAGCAGTTCTTC.

The V and J genes are TRBV6-1 and TRBJ1-1; D is undetermined. Trimming pared 3 bases from V and 6 bases from J, leaving 20 bases between. CDR1 and CDR2 (germline): MNHNS, SASEGT. The CDR3 sequence is 16 residues long. This CDR3 reads CASSEQRWREVAEAFF. The CDR3 DNA follows: TGTGCCAGCAGTGAGCAACGATGGAGGGAGGTCGCTGAAGCTTTCTTT.